This T cell receptor (beta chain) was retrieved from a study of cytomegalovirus exposure and HLA in healthy donors. Study-level points and caveats: In a later analysis, HLA-C alleles had the fewest associated TCRs, DRB1 alleles the most.

CDR3 length: 16 amino acids. The ends were cut back, 3 bases at V and 0 bases at J, with 11 bases in the middle. Germline V CDR1 and CDR2: LNHDA, SQIVND (reference sequence). As concerns this clone: The target antigen is unknown.

It was with 60 Vbeta and 13 Jbeta primers that the PCR ran. Authors' analysis steps: A later analysis counted 80 million or so unique TCR beta chains, some 10 million shared. Here immunoSEQ multiplex PCR was the method, and the copy in TCRdb shows in-frame clones only, minus some. V, J and clone size reflect that table, while D and trimming were determined from the DNA. The data show 90,000 to 150,000 clones, roughly 63% seen once. The gene calls are TRBV19 and TRBJ2-2; a weak D match, TRBD1 (6 bases). The sample taken for sequencing was PBMCs. The receptor was isolated from a middle-aged man in good health and CMV-seropositive. The CDR3 nucleotides read TGTGCCAGTAGTATGAACAGGGTCGCGAACACCGGGGAGCTGTTTTTT. It translates to CASSMNRVANTGELFF.